Below are 24 T cell receptor beta chains sequenced from a single sample in a study of cytomegalovirus exposure and HLA in healthy donors. PCR amplification relied on 60 Vbeta primers (plus 13 Jbeta primers). Measured with immunoSEQ multiplex PCR; TCRdb has only the in-frame clones, and not every one. The table records approximately 120,000 clones, 75% to 85% of them present only once. The material sequenced was PBMCs. Source of these receptors: a middle-aged man in good health and CMV-seronegative.

CDR3 nucleotides: TGCGCCAGCAGCCCGAGGCCGGGGATGAACACTGAAGCTTTCTTT. Translated, it gives CASSPRPGMNTEAFF. The rearrangement joins TRBV4-3 to TRBJ1-1, with no clear D. CDR1 LGHNA and CDR2 YSLEER come from the germline V gene. V lost 4 bases to trimming and J lost 0 bases, with 12 bases between them. The CDR3 totals 15 residues.

This clone was seen a handful of times. V usage is TRBV4-2 and J usage is TRBJ1-4; D remains unclear. V was clipped by 0 bases and J by 2 bases, with 7 bases between them. Germline V gene lookup returns CDR1 LGHNA and CDR2 YNFKEQ. The CDR3 covers 15 residues. In nucleotides, the CDR3 is TGTGCCAGCAGCCAAGAAATGACTACTAATGAAAAACTGTTTTTT. Amino acid sequence: CASSQEMTTNEKLFF.

The chain recombines TRBV11-2 with TRBJ1-2; no clear D. The CDR3 runs 13 residues. CDR1 and CDR2 from the germline V gene are SGHAT and FQNNGV. V shed 5 bases and J shed 2 bases, with 9 bases lying between them. The CDR3 bases are TGTGCCAGCAGCCCAGACAAGAACTATGGCTACACCTTC. As protein: CASSPDKNYGYTF.

The V gene is TRBV7-6, the J gene TRBJ1-3, with a weak D call TRBD1 (6 bases). CDR1 and CDR2 from the germline V gene are SGHVS and FNYEAQ. The V gene lost 0 bases and the J gene lost 8 bases, with 23 bases spanning the gap. The CDR3 covers 18 residues. Here the CDR3 DNA reads TGTGCCAGCAGCTTAGCGTCAATTTTGGGGGCACCTTGGGACACCATATATTTT. Its translation is CASSLASILGAPWDTIYF.

The chain recombines TRBV2 with TRBJ1-6; 8 bases align to TRBD1. V shed 2 bases and J 7 bases; nucleotides not matched to a gene: 7. Germline V gene sequence: CDR1 SNHLY, CDR2 FYNNEI. CDR3 length: 16 residues. CDR3 loop: CASSEYGQGLNSPLHF. CDR3 sequence (DNA): TGTGCCAGCAGTGAATACGGACAGGGACTCAATTCACCCCTCCACTTT.

The V call is TRBV18, the J call TRBJ2-3; TRBD2 matches at 9 bases. Germline-derived CDR1 and CDR2 are KGHSH and LQKENI. The CDR3 contains 17 residues. V shed 2 bases and J 4 bases; nucleotides not matched to a gene: 10. CDR3 coding DNA: TGTGCCAGCTCACCAATCTCGGTTAGCGGGGGAGCAGATACGCAGTATTTT. Translated, it gives CASSPISVSGGADTQYF.

The V call is TRBV6-1, the J call TRBJ2-3, with D perhaps TRBD1 (5 bases). The germline V and J ends were trimmed by 4 bases and 12 bases, with 14 bases remaining between them. This CDR3 has 12 amino acids. Germline V gene data show CDR1 as MNHNS and CDR2 as SASEGT. CDR3 coding DNA: TGTGCCAGCAGTGCAGACAGTCTCGCACAGTATTTT. As protein: CASSADSLAQYF.

The CDR3 DNA reads as TGTGCCAGCTCCCCTACGACAGGGGGCGGGAGTCAGCCCCAGCATTTT. Residues: CASSPTTGGGSQPQHF. The V gene is TRBV18, the J gene TRBJ1-5; 10 bases fit TRBD1. Germline V gene lookup returns CDR1 KGHSH and CDR2 LQKENI. The ends lost 6 bases at V and 6 bases at J; junction bases unmatched: 11. CDR3 size: 16 residues.

The genes are TRBV5-1 and TRBJ1-3; D is unclear. CDR3 length: 15 amino acids. CDR1 is SGHRS, CDR2 YFSETQ, per germline. Trimming took 4 bases from V and 2 from J, leaving 13 bases between them. CDR3 nucleotide sequence: TGCGCCAGCAGCCGCACCGGGAACCCTGGAAACACCATATATTTT. Residues: CASSRTGNPGNTIYF.

The J gene is TRBJ1-1, the V gene TRBV6-5; D might be TRBD1 (6 bases). This CDR3 contains 13 residues. Germline V lookup: CDR1 MNHEY, CDR2 SVGAGI. Trimming shortened V by 6 bases and J by 4 bases, and 12 bases separated the two germline ends. CDR3 bases: TGTGCCAGCAGAAGGGGGTTCGGCACTGAAGCTTTCTTT. It yields the protein CASRRGFGTEAFF.

The CDR3 DNA follows: TGTGCCAGCAGTGGAGAGGCGACTAGCAACACCGGGGAGCTGTTTTTT. It specifies CASSGEATSNTGELFF. The chain recombines TRBV6-1 with TRBJ2-2, with TRBD2 matching 7 bases. The CDR3 totals 16 residues. V dropped 4 bases and J dropped 2; count of bases not matched to a gene: 7. CDR1 MNHNS and CDR2 SASEGT come from the germline V gene.

This chain uses TRBV25-1 with TRBJ2-5; TRBD2 agrees at 9 bases. V shed 3 bases, J shed 5 bases, and the junction held 10 bases outside the gene matches. Germline V gene lookup returns CDR1 MGHDK and CDR2 SYGVNS. The CDR3 consists of 16 residues. CDR3 sequence reads: CASSDPGGGAVETQYF. DNA of the CDR3: TGTGCCAGCAGTGACCCCGGCGGGGGGGCAGTGGAGACCCAGTACTTC.

This chain links TRBV11-1 with TRBJ2-1, with D perhaps TRBD1 (5 bases). V was shortened by 2 bases and J by 8 bases, with 10 bases between the two germline ends. This CDR3 region has 13 residues. Germline V gives CDR1 SGHAT, CDR2 FQDESV (reference sequence). The CDR3 bases are TGTGCCAGCAGCTTACAACAGGCGGATGAGCAGTTCTTC. As protein: CASSLQQADEQFF.

The chain has TRBV6-5 and TRBJ2-7; TRBD2 matches 7 bases. The CDR3 has 14 amino acids. Germline assignment: CDR1 MNHEY and CDR2 SVGAGI. The J segment lost 7 bases and the V segment lost 2 bases, leaving 8 bases of the junction unmatched. CDR3 DNA: TGTGCCAGCAGTTACGAGCGGGGAGCGGGAGAGCAGTACTTC. Translation gives CASSYERGAGEQYF.

This chain connects TRBV2 to TRBJ2-7; TRBD1 might be the D (5 bases). CDR1 is SNHLY, CDR2 FYNNEI, per germline. The CDR3 has 12 residues. Trimming took off 3 bases at V and 7 bases at J, with 10 bases between the two ends. CDR3 coding DNA: TGTGCCAGCAGTGACGGCCAGGGTGAGCAGTACGTC. This translates into CASSDGQGEQYV.

This clone has only a few counts. The chain has TRBV2 and TRBJ2-5; tentative D call: TRBD2 (6 bases). Trimming stripped 7 bases from V and 5 bases from J, with 17 bases between. Germline CDR1 is SNHLY and CDR2 is FYNNEI. The CDR3 has 14 residues. The CDR3 protein is CASNESPGRETQYF. DNA of the CDR3: TGTGCCAGCAACGAGTCCCCGGGGAGGGAGACCCAGTACTTC.

The V call is TRBV2, the J call TRBJ2-3, with D possibly being TRBD2 (5 bases). Trimming shortened V by 1 base and J by 2 bases, and 10 bases separated the two germline ends. Germline CDR1 SNHLY, CDR2 FYNNEI. The CDR3 spans 15 residues. CDR3 bases: TGTGCCAGCAGTGAAGTGGGAGCTATCACAGATACGCAGTATTTT. Translating gives CASSEVGAITDTQYF.

This chain connects TRBV7-9 to TRBJ2-7, with D possibly being TRBD2 (5 bases). Per the germline V gene, CDR1 is SEHNR and CDR2 is FQNEAQ (reference sequence). The CDR3 covers 13 residues. Trimming shortened V by 5 bases and J by 4 bases, and 12 bases separated the two germline ends. The CDR3 spells CASSPSRGYEQYF. As DNA, the CDR3 is TGTGCCAGCAGCCCCTCCCGGGGTTACGAGCAGTACTTC.

The count of this clone is one. The V gene is TRBV5-1, the J gene TRBJ2-3, with D perhaps matching TRBD2 (7 bases). CDR1 SGHRS and CDR2 YFSETQ come from the germline V gene. The CDR3 loop spans 18 amino acids. The V and J ends lost 0 bases and 0 bases respectively, with 17 bases between them. CDR3 amino acids: CASSLALGGGYSTDTQYF. The CDR3 DNA follows: TGCGCCAGCAGCTTGGCCCTGGGGGGGGGCTATAGCACAGATACGCAGTATTTT.

The rearrangement joins TRBV7-9 to TRBJ2-3; the match to TRBD2 covers 9 bases. This CDR3 spans 16 amino acids. V shed 6 bases, J shed 4 bases, and the junction held 11 bases outside the gene matches. CDR1 is SEHNR, CDR2 FQNEAQ, per germline (reference sequence). The CDR3 here is CASRAGTSLFPDTQYF. The CDR3 DNA is TGTGCCAGCAGAGCCGGGACTAGCCTTTTCCCAGATACGCAGTATTTT.

The rearrangement joins TRBV5-5 to TRBJ2-6; the D gene is possibly TRBD2 (5 bases). V was clipped by 0 bases and J by 10 bases, with 11 bases between them. This CDR3 is built from 14 residues. Germline loops: CDR1 SGHKS, CDR2 YYEKEE (reference sequence). The CDR3: CASSLDVEVNVLTF. CDR3 bases: TGTGCCAGCAGCTTGGACGTGGAGGTAAACGTCCTGACTTTC.

The chain is built from TRBV15 and TRBJ1-6; 12 nucleotides match TRBD1. The CDR3 is made up of 17 amino acids. Germline V CDR1 and CDR2: LNHNV, YYDKDF (reference sequence). Trimming took 4 bases from V and 9 from J; bases not matched to a gene: 10. CDR3 loop: CATSTIPPGQGASPLHF. The CDR3 DNA reads as TGTGCCACCAGCACAATACCGCCGGGACAGGGGGCTTCACCCCTCCACTTT.

This clone was detected a few times. The chain carries TRBV14 and TRBJ1-4; D unclear. From germline, CDR1 is SGHDN and CDR2 FVKESK. The CDR3 extends over 15 amino acids. V was pared by 6 bases and J by 0 bases, with 11 bases between. The DNA of the CDR3 is TGTGCCAGCAGTCCCCTCGGGACAACTAATGAAAAACTGTTTTTT. This gives the protein CASSPLGTTNEKLFF.

This clone was observed once. The chain joins TRBV6-4 to TRBJ2-1, with 8 nucleotides matching TRBD2. CDR1 and CDR2 (germline): MRHNA, SNTAGT. The CDR3 is 16 amino acids. The trim removed 5 bases at V and 8 bases at J, leaving 14 bases unmatched. This CDR3 is CASSPLAGGSSYEQFF. For the CDR3, the DNA is TGTGCCAGCAGTCCCCTCGCGGGGGGATCGTCTTATGAGCAGTTCTTC.